The 25 T cell receptor beta chains reported below all come from one sample, sequenced in a study of blood T cell repertoires in COVID-19. Produced via immunoSEQ multiplex PCR; TCRdb's table is partial and in-frame only. Among about 120,000 clones listed, approximately 85% were seen once. The specimen sequenced was peripheral blood. Receptors were obtained from a human donor in a cohort sampled during active COVID-19.

The V call is TRBV10-3, the J call TRBJ2-3, with 13 bases lining up with TRBD2. J was trimmed by 0 bases and V by 3 bases; bases with no gene match: 9. From germline, CDR1 is ENHRY and CDR2 SYGVKD. This CDR3 spans 19 amino acids. For the CDR3, the DNA is TGTGCCATCAGTGAATTTAGGACTAGCGGGGGAACTAGCACAGATACGCAGTATTTT. Protein sequence: CAISEFRTSGGTSTDTQYF.

The chain couples TRBV27 to TRBJ2-3; 9 bases agree with TRBD2. From germline, CDR1 is MNHEY and CDR2 SMNVEV (reference sequence). The CDR3 is 17 residues long. Trimming cost V 2 bases and J 6 bases; bases outside gene matches: 12. The CDR3 DNA sequence: TGTGCCAGCAGTTTAGGTCTGGGGCGGGGGGGCGTGGATACGCAGTATTTT. This codes for CASSLGLGRGGVDTQYF.

The chain couples TRBV7-8 to TRBJ2-7, with TRBD1 identical over 10 bases. Germline V CDR1 and CDR2: SGHVS, FQNEAQ. Trimming at V came to 6 bases and at J to 2 bases, leaving 4 bases not matched to a gene. This CDR3 comprises 14 residues. The CDR3 protein is CASSPGTGAYEQYF. DNA of the CDR3: TGTGCCAGCAGTCCCGGGACAGGGGCCTACGAGCAGTACTTC.

This clone was seen only once. The chain combines TRBV10-3 with TRBJ2-5; 13 positions agree with TRBD2. The CDR3 totals 17 residues. Per germline, CDR1 ENHRY and CDR2 SYGVKD. Trimming cost V 2 bases and J 4 bases; bases outside gene matches: 7. CDR3 sequence reads: CAISEPLAGGPLETQYF. In DNA, the CDR3 is TGTGCCATCAGTGAGCCACTAGCGGGGGGGCCTTTAGAGACCCAGTACTTC.

In regard to this clone: The sample carries other DNA sequences with the same CDR3. CDR3 region: CASTFGGRVGYEQYF. The CDR3 DNA reads TGTGCCAGCACCTTTGGGGGCAGGGTTGGCTACGAGCAGTACTTC. The chain recombines TRBV11-2 with TRBJ2-7, with D maybe TRBD1 (6 bases). The CDR3 sequence is 15 residues long. The germline V gene encodes CDR1 SGHAT and CDR2 FQNNGV. The V end was cut by 7 bases, the J end by 3 bases, with 19 bases between.

This chain connects TRBV9 to TRBJ2-5; 14 bases fit TRBD2. CDR3 size: 16 residues. Germline values: CDR1 SGDLS, CDR2 YYNGEE. The junction had 1 base not matched to a gene; V was cut back by 2 bases and J by 1 base. The CDR3 bases are TGTGCCAGCAGCGTGGGACTAGCGGGGGCCCAAGAGACCCAGTACTTC. It translates to CASSVGLAGAQETQYF.

As DNA, the CDR3 is TGTGCCAGCGGGATGGAGGGACTAGCGCCTAACAATGAGCAGTTCTTC. Amino acids: CASGMEGLAPNNEQFF. The chain employs TRBV2 and TRBJ2-1; 10 nucleotides line up with TRBD2. Unmatched junction bases numbered 12, after V lost 8 bases and J lost 5 bases. In germline, CDR1 is SNHLY, CDR2 FYNNEI. The CDR3 has 16 residues.

This chain joins TRBV7-9 and TRBJ2-5; no definite D call. Germline CDR1 and CDR2: SEHNR and FQNEAQ (reference sequence). Trimming removed 2 bases from V and 2 bases from J, with 6 bases in between. This CDR3 has 13 residues. CDR3 nucleotides: TGTGCCAGCAGCTTAAGCTATCAAGAGACCCAGTACTTC. Translating it yields CASSLSYQETQYF.

This chain links TRBV5-4 with TRBJ2-2, with a weak D call TRBD2 (6 bases). This CDR3 has 15 residues. Trimming pared 2 bases from V and 4 bases from J, leaving 12 bases between. Germline values: CDR1 SGHNT, CDR2 YYREEE (reference sequence). The DNA for the CDR3 is TGTGCCAGCAGCTTATTTCTCGGGGGCACCGGGGAGCTGTTTTTT. Translating it yields CASSLFLGGTGELFF.

CDR3 loop: CSAGQVNTEAFF. CDR3 bases: TGCAGCGCAGGACAGGTGAACACTGAAGCTTTCTTT. The chain combines TRBV29-1 with TRBJ1-1, with 7 bases that match TRBD1. Germline V CDR1 and CDR2: SQVTM, ANQGSEA. After removal of 7 bases from V and 0 bases from J, the junction contained 2 bases not matched to a gene. This CDR3 is built from 12 residues.

This clone appeared once. V usage is TRBV5-1 and J usage is TRBJ2-3; D possibly corresponds to TRBD2 (6 bases). V shed 0 bases and J shed 0 bases, with 8 bases lying between them. Germline V gives CDR1 SGHRS, CDR2 YFSETQ. CDR3 length equals 15 residues. In DNA, the CDR3 is TGCGCCAGCAGCTTGGGGGGGACTAGCACAGATACGCAGTATTTT. Translating it yields CASSLGGTSTDTQYF.

The chain couples TRBV18 to TRBJ2-3; 7 bases are shared with TRBD2. This CDR3 contains 15 residues. Germline V gene sequence: CDR1 KGHSH, CDR2 LQKENI. J lost 1 base, V lost 3 bases, and 4 bases had no gene match. CDR3 in DNA: TGTGCCAGCTCACCCACGGGGGGTGGCACAGATACGCAGTATTTT. Protein: CASSPTGGGTDTQYF.

The CDR3 loop is CASSTHPELLELFF. Written as DNA, the CDR3 is TGTGCCAGTAGTACCCATCCTGAGCTCCTGGAGCTGTTTTTT. The chain employs TRBV19 and TRBJ2-2, with D hard to call. The germline V gene has CDR1 LNHDA and CDR2 SQIVND (reference sequence). Between the trimmed V and J ends, which lost 4 bases and 10 bases, there was a span of 16 bases. This CDR3 spans 14 amino acids.

The J gene is TRBJ1-4, the V gene TRBV2; D may be TRBD1 (5 bases). The germline V gene has CDR1 SNHLY and CDR2 FYNNEI. The CDR3 is 15 amino acids. V was pared by 4 bases and J by 8 bases, with 17 bases between. CDR3 region: CASSASGQGREKLFF. The CDR3 DNA reads TGTGCCAGCAGTGCTTCTGGGCAGGGTCGAGAAAAACTGTTTTTT.

V usage is TRBV19 and J usage is TRBJ2-5; TRBD2 aligns across 13 bases. V shed 6 bases and J 4 bases; nucleotides not matched to a gene: 5. The CDR3 has 15 amino acids. Germline lookup yields CDR1 LNHDA and CDR2 SQIVND (reference sequence). The CDR3 DNA reads TGTGCCAGTAGCCCGGGACTAGCGGGGACAGAGACCCAGTACTTC. It yields the protein CASSPGLAGTETQYF.

The CDR3 loop reads CASGGIPNTGELFF. DNA for the CDR3: TGTGCCAGTGGAGGGATTCCGAACACCGGGGAGCTGTTTTTT. This chain connects TRBV6-5 to TRBJ2-2; D possibly corresponds to TRBD2 (6 bases). Trimming left V 9 bases short and J 0 bases short, with 11 bases between. Germline V lookup: CDR1 MNHEY, CDR2 SVGAGI. CDR3 length: 14 amino acids.

The chain recombines TRBV19 with TRBJ2-5; 11 positions match TRBD2. This CDR3 is 16 amino acids long. After removal of 3 bases from V and 5 bases from J, the junction contained 8 bases not matched to a gene. Germline V CDR1 and CDR2: LNHDA, SQIVND (reference sequence). The CDR3 protein is CASSIGTSGRGETQYF. Written as DNA, the CDR3 is TGTGCCAGTAGTATCGGGACTAGCGGTAGAGGGGAGACCCAGTACTTC.

This clone was detected only a few times. The chain combines TRBV4-1 with TRBJ1-6, with TRBD1 identical over 7 bases. This CDR3 has 16 amino acids. J was trimmed by 9 bases and V by 0 bases; bases with no gene match: 8. Germline loops: CDR1 MGHRA, CDR2 YSYEKL. In DNA, the CDR3 is TGCGCCAGCAGCCAAGAACGCCAGGGGGGAGGTTCACCCCTCCACTTT. Translating gives CASSQERQGGGSPLHF.

The rearrangement links TRBV20-1 to TRBJ2-7; 8 nucleotides line up with TRBD1. The germline V gene has CDR1 DFQATT and CDR2 SNEGSKA (reference sequence). J gave up 5 bases and V 3 bases, and 9 bases lay outside the gene matches. This CDR3 contains 14 residues. CDR3 nucleotide sequence: TGCAGTGCTAGTTTCGGACAGGGTAGAAACGAGCAGTACTTC. Translation: CSASFGQGRNEQYF.

The chain is built from TRBV4-1 and TRBJ1-5; 9 nucleotides align to TRBD1. J gave up 6 bases and V 6 bases, and 9 bases lay outside the gene matches. Germline V gene lookup returns CDR1 MGHRA and CDR2 YSYEKL. The CDR3 has 15 residues. The CDR3 loop is CASSPDRGEGQPQHF. DNA of the CDR3: TGCGCCAGCAGTCCCGACAGGGGGGAGGGTCAGCCCCAGCATTTT.

This chain connects TRBV5-4 to TRBJ2-7; 10 positions match TRBD1. This CDR3 has 14 residues. Per germline, CDR1 SGHNT and CDR2 YYREEE (reference sequence). The V gene end was trimmed by 4 bases and the J gene end by 3 bases; junction bases not matched to a gene: 4. The CDR3 nucleotides read TGTGCCAGCAGCATCCGGGACAGGGGCTACGAGCAGTACTTC. Protein sequence: CASSIRDRGYEQYF.

The chain employs TRBV12-2 and TRBJ2-7; the table's TRBD1 call for D was not verified on the DNA. TRBV12-2 is shown as a pseudogene. The CDR3 runs 17 residues. The CDR3 DNA is TGTGCAAGTCGCTCCCGGGCCTGGACAGGCCCTCCTCACGAGCAGTACTTC. Translation: CASRSRAWTGPPHEQYF.

This clone was detected once. V usage is TRBV11-2 and J usage is TRBJ2-5; 15 bases map to TRBD2. CDR3 length: 18 amino acids. V was clipped by 4 bases and J by 0 bases; unmatched bases: 6. Germline V gene data show CDR1 as SGHAT and CDR2 as FQNNGV. Here the CDR3 reads CASSSPGLAGGYQETQYF. CDR3 DNA: TGTGCCAGCAGCTCGCCCGGACTAGCGGGGGGGTACCAAGAGACCCAGTACTTC.

V gene TRBV5-1 combines with J gene TRBJ1-3; the D is unclear. The germline V and J ends were trimmed by 0 bases and 0 bases, with 7 bases remaining between them. Germline lookup yields CDR1 SGHRS and CDR2 YFSETQ. This CDR3 has 15 amino acids. Written as DNA, the CDR3 is TGCGCCAGCAGCTTGGAACCAGTCTCTGGAAACACCATATATTTT. Protein product: CASSLEPVSGNTIYF.

The chain uses TRBV6-2 or TRBV6-3 and TRBJ2-5; 10 bases map to TRBD2. Trimming took 2 bases from V and 1 from J; bases not matched to a gene: 4. CDR1 MNHEY and CDR2 SVGEGT come from the germline V gene. The CDR3 length is 16 residues. The CDR3 is CASSYGSSGGQETQYF. In DNA, the CDR3 is TGTGCCAGCAGTTACGGGTCTAGCGGGGGCCAAGAGACCCAGTACTTC.